What follows are 11 T cell receptor beta chains derived from one specimen sequenced in a study of blood T cell repertoires in COVID-19. TCRdb keeps only in-frame clones here, not all; method: immunoSEQ multiplex PCR. This sample has about 40,000 clones, with around 90% found just once. Material for sequencing was peripheral blood. Receptor source: a man in his fifties with active COVID-19.

V gene TRBV3-1 (or the pseudogene TRBV3-2) combines with J gene TRBJ2-5; D is perhaps TRBD2 (5 bases). The CDR3 extends over 14 amino acids. V gave up 4 bases and J gave up 4 bases, with 13 bases separating them. Germline V gives CDR1 LGHDT, CDR2 YNNKEL (reference sequence). The CDR3 sequence is CASSPTRGVETQYF. The CDR3 region has the DNA TGTGCCAGCAGCCCAACTCGGGGTGTAGAGACCCAGTACTTC.

The J gene is TRBJ1-2, the V gene TRBV29-1; perhaps TRBD1 as D (6 bases). Germline values: CDR1 SQVTM, CDR2 ANQGSEA. The germline V and J ends were trimmed by 5 bases and 0 bases, with 13 bases remaining between them. The CDR3 has 14 residues. The CDR3 protein is CSVQGTPPNYGYTF. The CDR3 DNA reads TGCAGCGTTCAAGGGACACCACCTAACTATGGCTACACCTTC.

This chain connects TRBV7-3 to TRBJ2-7, with TRBD1 matching over 11 bases. From germline, CDR1 is SGHTA and CDR2 FQGTGA. The CDR3 runs to 14 residues. Losses at the gene ends were 5 bases for V and 2 bases for J; bases not matched to a gene: 2. The CDR3 sequence: CASSPGQGAYEQYF. CDR3 DNA sequence: TGTGCCAGCAGCCCGGGACAGGGGGCCTACGAGCAGTACTTC. Filled out from reference TRBV7-3 and TRBJ2-7, the complete variable domain reads GAGVSQTPSNKVTEKGKYVELRCDPISGHTALYWYRQSLGQGPEFLIYFQGTGAADDSGLPNDRFFAVRPEGSVSTLKIQRTERGDSAVYLCASSPGQGAYEQYFGPGTRLTVT.

This clone was recorded only once. The V gene is TRBV27, the J gene TRBJ2-1, with TRBD2 matching 9 bases. Germline CDR1 and CDR2: MNHEY and SMNVEV (reference sequence). V was pared by 6 bases and J by 1 base, with 7 bases of the junction left unmatched. The CDR3 extends over 16 amino acids. The CDR3: CASSPSSGRSYNEQFF. The CDR3 DNA is TGTGCCAGCAGCCCTAGTAGCGGGAGATCCTACAATGAGCAGTTCTTC.

This chain uses TRBV10-3 with TRBJ2-7; no reliable D call. Germline V gene sequence: CDR1 ENHRY, CDR2 SYGVKD. This CDR3 has 13 amino acids. V lost 8 bases, J lost 2 bases, and 13 bases lay in between. This CDR3 reads CAILAQVPYEQYF. Here the CDR3 DNA reads TGTGCCATCTTGGCTCAGGTTCCCTACGAGCAGTACTTC.

This chain links TRBV6-6 with TRBJ1-1, with D uncertain. The CDR3 length is 14 residues. V was trimmed by 5 bases and J by 1 base, leaving 11 bases between them. Per the germline V gene, CDR1 is MNHNY and CDR2 is SVGAGI (reference sequence). The CDR3 nucleotides read TGTGCCAGCAGTGACACGGTCCAGAACACTGAAGCTTTCTTT. It codes for CASSDTVQNTEAFF.

The chain links TRBV19 to TRBJ1-5, with D perhaps matching TRBD1 (6 bases). The CDR3 length is 15 residues. V dropped 5 bases and J dropped 1 base, with 12 bases sitting between them. Per germline, CDR1 LNHDA and CDR2 SQIVND (reference sequence). The CDR3 DNA is TGTGCCAGTAGTGTACAGGGACGAAGCAATCAGCCCCAGCATTTT. It codes for CASSVQGRSNQPQHF.

The chain has TRBV5-6 and TRBJ1-1; TRBD1 agrees at 9 bases. After removal of 5 bases from V and 5 bases from J, the junction contained 10 bases not matched to a gene. Germline V CDR1 and CDR2: SGHDT, YYEEEE. There are 15 residues in the CDR3. The CDR3 DNA reads as TGTGCCAGCAGTCCCACAGGGGGCTGGTTGACTGAAGCTTTCTTT. Amino acid sequence: CASSPTGGWLTEAFF.

J is TRBJ2-3 and V is TRBV2; TRBD2 aligns across 8 bases. V was clipped by 7 bases and J by 4 bases; unmatched bases: 4. In germline, CDR1 is SNHLY, CDR2 FYNNEI. The CDR3 contains 13 residues. The CDR3 region has the DNA TGTGCCAGCACCCTAGCGGGTGCAGATACGCAGTATTTT. Protein sequence: CASTLAGADTQYF.

The J gene is TRBJ2-1, the V gene TRBV24-1, with 9 bases fitting TRBD2. The germline gives CDR1 KGHDR, CDR2 SFDVKD. The V gene end was trimmed by 0 bases and the J gene end by 7 bases; junction bases not matched to a gene: 6. This CDR3 is 16 amino acids long. CDR3 sequence reads: CATSDLSSGSRNEQFF. The CDR3 coding sequence is TGTGCCACCAGTGATTTGAGTAGCGGGAGTCGGAATGAGCAGTTCTTC.

CDR3 bases: TGTGCCAGCAGCTTGGATCCCTCAGGGGCTAATGAAAAACTGTTTTTT. As protein: CASSLDPSGANEKLFF. This chain connects TRBV5-4 to TRBJ1-4, with D possibly being TRBD1 (6 bases). There are 16 residues in the CDR3. From germline, CDR1 is SGHNT and CDR2 YYREEE (reference sequence). V was pared by 0 bases and J by 3 bases, with 12 bases between.